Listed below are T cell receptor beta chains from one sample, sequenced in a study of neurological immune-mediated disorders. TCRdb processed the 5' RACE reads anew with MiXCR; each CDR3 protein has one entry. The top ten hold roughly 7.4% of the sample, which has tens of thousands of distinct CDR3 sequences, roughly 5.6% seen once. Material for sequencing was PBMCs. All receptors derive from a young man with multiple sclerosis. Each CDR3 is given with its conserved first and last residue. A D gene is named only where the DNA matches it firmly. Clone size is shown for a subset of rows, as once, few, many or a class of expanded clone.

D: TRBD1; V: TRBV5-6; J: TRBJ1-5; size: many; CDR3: CASSLRTGRGNQPQHF; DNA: TGTGCCAGCAGCTTGAGGACAGGGAGAGGCAATCAGCCCCAGCATTTT
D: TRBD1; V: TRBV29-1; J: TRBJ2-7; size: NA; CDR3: CSVGERGLEQYF; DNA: TGCAGCGTTGGAGAAAGGGGGCTCGAGCAGTACTTC
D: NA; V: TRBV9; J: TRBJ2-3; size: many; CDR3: CASSVGGAGTDTQYF; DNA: TGTGCCAGCAGCGTAGGAGGGGCGGGCACAGATACGCAGTATTTT
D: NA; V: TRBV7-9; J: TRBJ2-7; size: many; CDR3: CASVTPSYEQYF; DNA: TGTGCCAGCGTCACTCCGTCCTACGAGCAGTACTTC
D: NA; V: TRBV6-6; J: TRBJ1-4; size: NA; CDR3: CASVGKGSQKLFF; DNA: TGTGCCAGCGTGGGAAAGGGTTCGCAAAAACTGTTTTTT
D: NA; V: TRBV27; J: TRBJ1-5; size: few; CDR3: CASSLSRDRGEFGNQPQHF; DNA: TGTGCCAGCAGTTTATCGAGGGATAGGGGTGAGTTCGGCAATCAGCCCCAGCATTTT
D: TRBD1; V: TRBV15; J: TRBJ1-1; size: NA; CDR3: CATSRAGGALGNTEAFF; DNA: TGTGCCACCAGCAGGGCAGGGGGCGCCTTGGGGAACACTGAAGCTTTCTTT
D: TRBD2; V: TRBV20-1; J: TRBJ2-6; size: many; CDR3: CSARTSGGTLGSGANVLTF; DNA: TGCAGTGCTCGCACTAGCGGGGGAACCTTAGGCTCTGGGGCCAACGTCCTGACTTTC
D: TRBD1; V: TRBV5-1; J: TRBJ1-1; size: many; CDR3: CASSRSGQENTEAFF; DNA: TGCGCCAGCAGCAGATCGGGACAGGAGAACACTGAAGCTTTCTTT
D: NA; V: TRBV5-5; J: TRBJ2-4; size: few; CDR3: CASSLVGPGIQYF; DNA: TGTGCCAGCAGCTTGGTCGGTCCCGGGATTCAGTACTTC
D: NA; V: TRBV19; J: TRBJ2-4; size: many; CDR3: CASSILKFRVGTNIQYF; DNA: TGTGCCAGTAGTATACTTAAATTCAGGGTAGGGACAAACATTCAGTACTTC
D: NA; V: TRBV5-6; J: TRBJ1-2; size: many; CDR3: CASREHPYGYTF; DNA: TGTGCCAGCAGGGAACACCCCTATGGCTACACCTTC
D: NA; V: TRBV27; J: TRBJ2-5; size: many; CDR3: CASSPSYQETQYF; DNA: TGTGCCAGCAGTCCCTCTTACCAAGAGACCCAGTACTTC
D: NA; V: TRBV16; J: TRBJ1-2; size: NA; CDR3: CASSQSGSYGYTF; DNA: TGTGCCAGCAGCCAATCCGGTAGCTACGGCTACACCTTC
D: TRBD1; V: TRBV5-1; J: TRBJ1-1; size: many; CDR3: CASSLVLSRRGTEAFF; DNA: TGCGCCAGCAGCTTGGTCCTTTCACGCAGGGGGACTGAAGCTTTCTTT
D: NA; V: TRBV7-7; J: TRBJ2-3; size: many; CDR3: CASSPMAGSTTDTQYF; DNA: TGTGCTAGCAGCCCGATGGCGGGATCCACCACAGATACGCAGTATTTT
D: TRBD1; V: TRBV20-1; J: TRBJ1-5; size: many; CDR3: CSARVAGDREGQPQHF; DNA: TGCAGTGCTAGAGTCGCGGGGGACAGGGAAGGCCAGCCCCAGCATTTT
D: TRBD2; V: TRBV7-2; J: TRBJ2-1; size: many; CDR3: CASSPPSGGGLAEQFF; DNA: TGTGCCAGCAGCCCCCCGAGCGGGGGGGGCCTTGCTGAGCAGTTCTTC
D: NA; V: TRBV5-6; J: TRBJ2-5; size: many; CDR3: CASSFYSYQETQYF; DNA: TGTGCCAGCAGCTTTTACAGCTACCAAGAGACCCAGTACTTC
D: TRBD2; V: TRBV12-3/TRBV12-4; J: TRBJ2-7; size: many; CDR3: CASRVAGGYEQYF; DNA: TGTGCCAGCAGGGTAGCGGGAGGGTACGAGCAGTACTTC
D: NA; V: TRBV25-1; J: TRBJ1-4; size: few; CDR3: CASSELGQKLFF; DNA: TGTGCCAGCAGTGAATTGGGCCAAAAACTGTTTTTT
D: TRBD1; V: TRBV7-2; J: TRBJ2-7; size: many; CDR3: CASSLKGAYYEQYF; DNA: TGTGCCAGCAGCTTAAAGGGGGCGTATTACGAGCAGTACTTC
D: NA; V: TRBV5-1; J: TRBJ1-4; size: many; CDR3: CASSLDQGSKEKLFF; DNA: TGCGCCAGCAGCTTGGATCAGGGTTCAAAAGAAAAACTGTTTTTT
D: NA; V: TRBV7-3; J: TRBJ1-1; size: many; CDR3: CASSLTGVGTEAFF; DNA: TGTGCCAGCAGCTTAACGGGGGTGGGTACTGAAGCTTTCTTT
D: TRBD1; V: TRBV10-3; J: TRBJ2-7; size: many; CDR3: CAISDPGQAREQYF; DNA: TGTGCCATCAGTGACCCCGGACAGGCCCGCGAGCAGTACTTC
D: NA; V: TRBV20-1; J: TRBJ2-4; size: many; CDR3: CSAPRPGMSIQYF; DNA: TGCAGTGCCCCGCGCCCGGGTATGAGCATTCAGTACTTC
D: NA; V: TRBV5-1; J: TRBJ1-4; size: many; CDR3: CASSLRTDVNEKLFF; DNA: TGCGCCAGCAGCTTACGGACAGATGTTAATGAAAAACTGTTTTTT
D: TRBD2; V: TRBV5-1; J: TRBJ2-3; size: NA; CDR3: CASSWETSENTDTQYF; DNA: TGCGCCAGCAGCTGGGAGACTAGCGAGAACACAGATACGCAGTATTTT
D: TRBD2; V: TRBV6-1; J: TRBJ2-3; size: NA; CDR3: CASSELAGGQDTQYF; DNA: TGTGCCAGCAGTGAACTAGCGGGGGGGCAAGATACGCAGTATTTT
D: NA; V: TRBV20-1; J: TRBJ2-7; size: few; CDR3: CSAAERSYYEQYF; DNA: TGCAGTGCGGCGGAGCGGTCCTACTACGAGCAGTACTTC
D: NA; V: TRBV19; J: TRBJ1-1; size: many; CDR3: CASSIVAGARTEAFF; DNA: TGTGCCAGTAGTATAGTGGCGGGGGCGCGCACTGAAGCTTTCTTT
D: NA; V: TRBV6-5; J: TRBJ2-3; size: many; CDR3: CASSYRGTSTDTQYF; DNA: TGTGCCAGCAGTTACAGGGGGACTAGCACAGATACGCAGTATTTT
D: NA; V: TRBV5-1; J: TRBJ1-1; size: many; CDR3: CASSLLGESTEAFF; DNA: TGCGCCAGCAGCTTGTTGGGAGAGAGCACTGAAGCTTTCTTT
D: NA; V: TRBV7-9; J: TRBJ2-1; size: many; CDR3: CASSLSARNNEQFF; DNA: TGTGCCAGCTCGTTAAGCGCGAGAAACAATGAGCAGTTCTTC
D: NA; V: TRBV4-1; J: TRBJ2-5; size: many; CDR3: CASSLAQVETQYF; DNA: TGCGCCAGCTCCCTGGCTCAGGTCGAGACCCAGTACTTC
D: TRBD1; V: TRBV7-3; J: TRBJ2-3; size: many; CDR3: CASSLTAMGQSSTDTQYF; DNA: TGTGCCAGCAGCTTAACCGCGATGGGACAGTCTAGCACAGATACGCAGTATTTT
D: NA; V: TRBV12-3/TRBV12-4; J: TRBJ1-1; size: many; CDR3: CASRPGRRMNTEAFF; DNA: TGTGCCAGCAGACCCGGACGGAGAATGAACACTGAAGCTTTCTTT
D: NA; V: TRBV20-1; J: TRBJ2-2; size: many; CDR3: CSARDPTRRGGELFF; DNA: TGCAGTGCTAGAGATCCGACTAGGAGGGGGGGGGAGCTGTTTTTT
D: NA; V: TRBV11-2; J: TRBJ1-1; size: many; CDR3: CASSFRGGSEAFF; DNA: TGTGCCAGCAGCTTTAGGGGGGGAAGTGAAGCTTTCTTT
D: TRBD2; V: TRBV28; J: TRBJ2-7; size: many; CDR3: CASRRRGGSSYEQYF; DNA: TGTGCCAGCAGAAGGCGGGGGGGAAGCTCCTACGAGCAGTACTTC
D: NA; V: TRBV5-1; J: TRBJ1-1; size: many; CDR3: CASSFGSASPMNTEAFF; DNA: TGCGCCAGCAGCTTTGGCAGCGCTTCCCCCATGAACACTGAAGCTTTCTTT
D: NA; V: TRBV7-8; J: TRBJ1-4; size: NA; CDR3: CASSFNDKLFF; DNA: TGTGCCAGCAGTTTTAATGACAAACTTTTTTTT
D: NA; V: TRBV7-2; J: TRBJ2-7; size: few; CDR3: CASSLGKAYEQYF; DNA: TGTGCCAGCAGCTTAGGAAAGGCCTACGAGCAGTACTTC
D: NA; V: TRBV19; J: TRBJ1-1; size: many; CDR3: CASSSGWNTEAFF; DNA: TGTGCCAGTAGTTCCGGGTGGAACACTGAAGCTTTCTTT
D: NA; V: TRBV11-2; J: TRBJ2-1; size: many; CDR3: CATSRLGGYNEQFF; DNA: TGTGCCACCTCAAGACTAGGTGGCTACAATGAGCAGTTCTTC
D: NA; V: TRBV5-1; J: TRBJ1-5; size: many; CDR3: CASSWGRGATEPQNF; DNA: NA
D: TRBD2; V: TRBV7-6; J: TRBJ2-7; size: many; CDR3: CASSRSGRSYEQYF; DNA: TGTGCCAGCAGCCGTAGCGGGAGGTCCTACGAGCAGTACTTC
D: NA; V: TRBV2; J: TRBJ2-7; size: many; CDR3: CASSEATESKEQYF; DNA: TGTGCCAGCAGTGAAGCGACAGAATCCAAGGAGCAGTACTTC
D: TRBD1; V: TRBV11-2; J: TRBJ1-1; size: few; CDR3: CASSWSRGEMNTEAFF; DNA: TGTGCCAGCAGCTGGAGCAGGGGGGAAATGAACACTGAAGCTTTCTTT